The source of this T cell receptor (beta chain) is a study of lymphopenia after photon versus proton radiotherapy (dated by TCRdb to about 2019). Study-level background: In patients with gastrointestinal tumors who developed high-grade lymphopenia, the study compared the immunological effects of photon radiation therapy with those of proton radiation therapy. A cohort of some 19 patients with gastrointestinal tumors who received either photon or proton therapy and subsequently developed lymphopenia was included. The goal of the study was to characterize the differences between the two radiation modalities in how they affect the immune system. What the authors observed across the whole study: Relative stability during treatment was observed in proton-treated patients, whereas loss of naive T cells and TCR diversity and gain of effector/memory populations were observed in photon-treated patients. Across the cohort, a larger post-nadir drop in TCR diversity was inversely correlated with overall survival time among patients who died. The survival association was assessed only in patients who died, and better survival with proton therapy was presented by the authors as a possibility rather than a demonstrated result. Once the lymphocyte count had reached its nadir, the repertoires of photon-treated patients showed oligoclonal expansion, particularly of CD8+ Temra cells, and this expansion drove the decline in diversity.

Receptor amplification or capture employed the immunoSEQ multiplex PCR assay. T cell repertoires were profiled by deep sequencing of rearranged TCR beta loci, alongside multiparametric flow cytometry. TCRdb took over this immuneACCESS table, retaining in-frame rearrangements with V and J assigned. Such tables are incomplete; in checked studies, under half of the missing clones stem from an unresolved V gene, and the remainder is unexplained. The sample records 75,000 to 90,000 clones, 80% to 90% of which are singletons. 1.2% to 1.5% of the sample is held by the ten biggest clonotypes. As for this clone: The antigen it binds to is not known. Nothing much larger sits one base from this clone, and base qualities are not available.

This specimen was peripheral blood, taken from a patient treated with proton-based radiotherapy. This sequence was found in a man aged 60-69 years with pancreatic cancer.

The CDR3: CASTEVAGPNTEAFF. The DNA sequence is TGCGCCAGCACCGAGGTGGCAGGACCGAACACTGAAGCTTTCTTT. The chain couples TRBV5-1 to TRBJ1-1, with no confidently assigned D gene. The trim is 6 bases for V and 1 base for J, with a gap of 16 bases between the germline ends. The CDR3 numbers 15 residues from cysteine through phenylalanine. Only the CDR3 part of the read is kept: 45 bases, read in frame from the first base. Based on the germline V gene, the CDR1 and CDR2 sequences are SGHRS and YFSETQ. The variable domain in full, with residues beyond the CDR3 obtained from the reference TRBV5-1 and TRBJ1-1 genes, is KAGVTQTPRYLIKTRGQQVTLSCSPISGHRSVSWYQQTPGQGLQFLFEYFSETQRNKGNFPGRFSGRQFSNSRSEMNVSTLELGDSALYLCASTEVAGPNTEAFFGQGTRLTVV.